There are a few counts of the clone carrying this T cell receptor (beta chain). The antigen is not known. Since all of the isolated RNA was reverse transcribed, expressed TCRB transcripts were what got sequenced. Sequencing was performed with immunoSEQ multiplex PCR; in TCRdb, only in-frame clones are kept and a portion is missing. Among 200,000 to 300,000 clones listed, over 20% were seen once. Germline CDR1 reads SGHTA; CDR2 reads FQGNSA. The CDR3 length is 18 residues. V lost 5 bases and J lost 2; bases outside the gene matches: 9. A single heparinised blood sample, averaging roughly 100 mL, was obtained per donor. Without exception, sorted populations had purity beyond 95%. These data belong to a study of beta chain features in type 1 diabetes. Looking at the study overall: Across every sample, 107,917,701 sorted cells were examined in total.

Study-wide results and limits: There was a moderate but significant shortening of TCRB CDR3s in all four CD4+ subsets of Type 1 diabetes patients. Among type 1 diabetes patients, VDJ junctions had fewer insertions and more deletions.

Source material: naive CD4+ T cells from blood. The sequence was collected from a woman in her forties with type 1 diabetes. The chain carries TRBV7-2 and TRBJ2-5; 15 bases map to TRBD2. The CDR3 sequence is CASSPGLAGGPGQETQYF. CDR3 in DNA: TGTGCCAGCAGCCCAGGACTAGCGGGAGGGCCGGGGCAAGAGACCCAGTACTTC.